The T cell receptor (beta chain) under discussion was sequenced for a study of CD8 T cells in Susac syndrome. RNA in amounts of about 0.5 to 1 ug was reverse transcribed with random hexamers. With immunoSEQ multiplex PCR, TCR beta CDR3 was amplified across 54 Vbeta and 13 Jbeta. TCRdb redid the calling of the immunoSEQ multiplex PCR reads with MiXCR, one entry per CDR3 protein. The data hold tens of thousands of distinct CDR3 sequences, with 85% to 95% observed a single time. The V gene lost 10 bases and the J gene lost 0 bases, with 16 bases spanning the gap. The CDR3 runs to 15 residues. CDR1 SNHLY and CDR2 FYNNEI come from the germline V gene. The sequenced target, TCR beta, came from blood CD8+ and CD4+ T cells.

V and J are TRBV2 and TRBJ2-4; D remains ambiguous. Input material: CD8+ T cells from PBMCs. The sequence was obtained from a human donor in good health. CDR3 region: CATMQRPLAKNIQYF. CDR3 DNA: TGTGCCACCATGCAGAGACCCCTAGCCAAAAACATTCAGTACTTC. Supplemented by reference TRBV2 and TRBJ2-4, the full variable domain reads EPEVTQTPSHQVTQMGQEVILRCVPISNHLYFYWYRQILGQKVEFLVSFYNNEISEKSEIFDDQFSVERPDGSNFTLKIRSTKLEDSAMYFCATMQRPLAKNIQYFGAGTRLSVL.